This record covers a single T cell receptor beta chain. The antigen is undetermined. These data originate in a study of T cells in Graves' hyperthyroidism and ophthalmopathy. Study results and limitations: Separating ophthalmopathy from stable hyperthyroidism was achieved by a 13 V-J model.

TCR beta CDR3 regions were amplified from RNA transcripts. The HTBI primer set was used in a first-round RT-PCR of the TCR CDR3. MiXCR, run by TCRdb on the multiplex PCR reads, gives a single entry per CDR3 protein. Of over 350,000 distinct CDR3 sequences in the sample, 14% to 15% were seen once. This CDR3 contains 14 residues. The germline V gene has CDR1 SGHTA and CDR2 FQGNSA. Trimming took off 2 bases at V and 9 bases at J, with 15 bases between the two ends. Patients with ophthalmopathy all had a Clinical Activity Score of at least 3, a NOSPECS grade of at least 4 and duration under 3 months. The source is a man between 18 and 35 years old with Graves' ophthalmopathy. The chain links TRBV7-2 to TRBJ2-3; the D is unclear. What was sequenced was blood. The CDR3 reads CASSLTSGSQTQYF. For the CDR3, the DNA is TGTGCCAGCAGCTTAACATCGGGCAGCCAAACGCAGTATTTT.